This entry is about one T cell receptor beta chain. Its antigen is not known. Germline lookup yields CDR1 SEHNR and CDR2 FQNEAQ (reference sequence). The CDR3 covers 16 residues. V shed 4 bases and J 6 bases; nucleotides not matched to a gene: 12. The sample originates from a study of CD8 T cells in ankylosing spondylitis. Study-level results: Disease-linked clones had a CD8+ phenotype and relatively low frequency in peripheral blood. Among TCR beta sequences, a motif of 7 to 9 highly homologous variants appeared characteristic of ankylosing spondylitis blood. Significant enrichment of disease-linked clones was reportedly seen in matched ankylosing spondylitis synovial fluid. Some motif variants had been reported before (in reactive arthritis synovial fluid and blood).

As the method for making TCR beta libraries, quantitative 5'-RACE with molecular barcodes was used. Each CDR3 protein gets one entry after TCRdb re-called the 5' RACE reads with MiXCR. The table records under 550,000 distinct CDR3 sequences, roughly a quarter of them present only once. The chain employs TRBV7-9 and TRBJ1-5; 7 nucleotides match TRBD1. Input material: blood, either unsorted or a sorted T cell fraction (not recorded which). This TCR came from a male donor with ankylosing spondylitis. The CDR3 DNA is TGTGCCAGCAGCTCGCAGGGGGGACTGGAGACTCAGCCCCAGCATTTT. This codes for CASSSQGGLETQPQHF.